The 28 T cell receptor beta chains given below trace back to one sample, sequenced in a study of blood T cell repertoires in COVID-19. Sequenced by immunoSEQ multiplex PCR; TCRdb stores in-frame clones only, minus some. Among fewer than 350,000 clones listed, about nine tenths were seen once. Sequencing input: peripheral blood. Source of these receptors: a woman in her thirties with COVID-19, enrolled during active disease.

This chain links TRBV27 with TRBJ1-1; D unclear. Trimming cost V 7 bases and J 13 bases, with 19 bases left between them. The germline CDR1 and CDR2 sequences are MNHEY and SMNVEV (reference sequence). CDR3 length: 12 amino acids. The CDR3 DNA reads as TGTGCCAGCACAACGGGAGGGATGAAGCTTTTCTTT. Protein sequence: CASTTGGMKLFF.

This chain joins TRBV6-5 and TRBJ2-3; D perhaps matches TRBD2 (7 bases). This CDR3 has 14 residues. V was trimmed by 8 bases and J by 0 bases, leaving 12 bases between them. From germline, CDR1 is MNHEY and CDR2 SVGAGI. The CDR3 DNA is TGTGCCAGCGGTCGGGGGGCGAGCACAGATACGCAGTATTTT. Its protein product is CASGRGASTDTQYF.

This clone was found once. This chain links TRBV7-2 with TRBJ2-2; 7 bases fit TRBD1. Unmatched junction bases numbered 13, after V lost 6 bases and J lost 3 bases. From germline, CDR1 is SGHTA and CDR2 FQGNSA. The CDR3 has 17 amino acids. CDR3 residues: CASRKETGTAYTGELFF. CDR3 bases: TGTGCCAGCAGGAAGGAAACCGGGACAGCTTACACCGGGGAGCTGTTTTTT.

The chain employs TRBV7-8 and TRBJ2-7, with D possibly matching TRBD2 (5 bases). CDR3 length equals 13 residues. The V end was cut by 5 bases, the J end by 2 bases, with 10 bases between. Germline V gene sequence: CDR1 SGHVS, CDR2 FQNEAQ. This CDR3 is CASSPEGAYEQYF. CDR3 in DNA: TGTGCCAGCAGCCCCGAGGGAGCCTACGAGCAGTACTTC.

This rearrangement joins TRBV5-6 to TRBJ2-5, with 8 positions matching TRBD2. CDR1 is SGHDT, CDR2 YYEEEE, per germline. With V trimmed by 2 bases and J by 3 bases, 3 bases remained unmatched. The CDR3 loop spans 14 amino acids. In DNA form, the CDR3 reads TGTGCCAGCAGCTTTACCGGGAGGGAAGAGACCCAGTACTTC. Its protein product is CASSFTGREETQYF.

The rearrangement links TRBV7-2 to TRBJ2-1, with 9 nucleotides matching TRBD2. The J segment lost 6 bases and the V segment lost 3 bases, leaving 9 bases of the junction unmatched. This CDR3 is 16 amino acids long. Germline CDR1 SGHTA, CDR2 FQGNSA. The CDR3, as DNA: TGTGCCAGCAGCTTCCCCCCCTTACTAGCGGGCAATGAGCAGTTCTTC. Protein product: CASSFPPLLAGNEQFF.

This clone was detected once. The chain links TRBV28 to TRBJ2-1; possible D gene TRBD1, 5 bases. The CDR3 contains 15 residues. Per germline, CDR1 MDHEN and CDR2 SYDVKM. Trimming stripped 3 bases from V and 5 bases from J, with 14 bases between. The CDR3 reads CASSFQGQGDNEQFF. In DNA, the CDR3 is TGTGCCAGCAGTTTCCAGGGCCAAGGGGACAATGAGCAGTTCTTC.

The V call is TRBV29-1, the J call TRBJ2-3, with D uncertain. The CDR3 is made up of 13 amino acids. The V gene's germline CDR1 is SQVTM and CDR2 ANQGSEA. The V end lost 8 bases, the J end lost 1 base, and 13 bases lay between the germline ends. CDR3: CSHDFGGTDTQYF. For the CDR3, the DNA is TGCAGCCACGACTTTGGTGGCACAGATACGCAGTATTTT.

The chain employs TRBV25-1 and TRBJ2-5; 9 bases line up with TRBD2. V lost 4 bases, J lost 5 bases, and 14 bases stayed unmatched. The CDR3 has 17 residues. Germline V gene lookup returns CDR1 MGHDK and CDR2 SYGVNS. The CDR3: CASSVPLVGLARETQYF. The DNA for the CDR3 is TGTGCCAGCAGTGTCCCCCTCGTAGGACTAGCGAGGGAGACCCAGTACTTC.

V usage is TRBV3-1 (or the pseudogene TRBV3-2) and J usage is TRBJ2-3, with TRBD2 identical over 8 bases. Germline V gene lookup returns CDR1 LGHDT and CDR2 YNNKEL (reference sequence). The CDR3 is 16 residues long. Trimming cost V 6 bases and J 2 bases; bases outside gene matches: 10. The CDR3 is CASSLSYGRATDTQYF. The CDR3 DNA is TGTGCCAGCAGTCTCTCCTACGGGAGGGCCACAGATACGCAGTATTTT.

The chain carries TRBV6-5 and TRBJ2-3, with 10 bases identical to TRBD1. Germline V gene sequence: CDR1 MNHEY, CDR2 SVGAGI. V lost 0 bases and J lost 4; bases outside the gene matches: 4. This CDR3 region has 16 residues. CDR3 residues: CASSYSSGQGADTQYF. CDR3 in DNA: TGTGCCAGCAGTTACTCGAGCGGACAGGGGGCAGATACGCAGTATTTT.

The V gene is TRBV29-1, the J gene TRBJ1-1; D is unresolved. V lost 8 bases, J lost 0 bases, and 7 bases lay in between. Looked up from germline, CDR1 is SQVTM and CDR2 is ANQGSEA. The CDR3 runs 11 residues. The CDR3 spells CSSRMNTEAFF. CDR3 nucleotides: TGCAGCTCCAGGATGAACACTGAAGCTTTCTTT.

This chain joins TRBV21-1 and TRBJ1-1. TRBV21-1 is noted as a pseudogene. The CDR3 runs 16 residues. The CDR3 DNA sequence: TGTGCCAGCAGCTTTGAAAACCCGGGGAATTTGACTGAAGCTTTCTTT. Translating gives CASSFENPGNLTEAFF.

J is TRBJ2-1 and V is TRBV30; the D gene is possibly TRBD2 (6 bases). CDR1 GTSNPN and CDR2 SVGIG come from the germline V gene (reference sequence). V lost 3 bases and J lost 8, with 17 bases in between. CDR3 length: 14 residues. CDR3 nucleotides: TGTGCCTGGAGCCATGGCGGGGATAGGGATGAGCAGTTCTTC. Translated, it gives CAWSHGGDRDEQFF.

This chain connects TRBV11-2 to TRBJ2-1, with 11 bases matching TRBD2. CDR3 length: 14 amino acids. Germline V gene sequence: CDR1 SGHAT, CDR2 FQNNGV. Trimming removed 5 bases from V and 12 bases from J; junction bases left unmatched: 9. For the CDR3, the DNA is TGTGCCAGCAGCCCAGGGACTAGCGGTGGGGGGCAGTTCTTC. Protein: CASSPGTSGGGQFF.

The CDR3 DNA reads as TGCGCCAGCAGCTTGGGCGGGACAGTAAGCTCCTACGAGCAGTACTTC. This sequence encodes CASSLGGTVSSYEQYF. V is TRBV5-1 and J is TRBJ2-7; possibly TRBD1 for D (7 bases). V lost 0 bases and J 0 bases, leaving 13 bases between the germline ends. CDR1 is SGHRS and CDR2 is YFSETQ in the germline V gene. The CDR3 length is 16 residues.

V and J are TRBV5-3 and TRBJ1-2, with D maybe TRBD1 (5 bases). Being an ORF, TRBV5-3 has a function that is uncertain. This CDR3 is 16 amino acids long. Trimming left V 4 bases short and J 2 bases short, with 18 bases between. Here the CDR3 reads CARSAIAAGRNYGYTF. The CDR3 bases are TGTGCCAGAAGCGCAATAGCAGCGGGGCGCAACTATGGCTACACCTTC.

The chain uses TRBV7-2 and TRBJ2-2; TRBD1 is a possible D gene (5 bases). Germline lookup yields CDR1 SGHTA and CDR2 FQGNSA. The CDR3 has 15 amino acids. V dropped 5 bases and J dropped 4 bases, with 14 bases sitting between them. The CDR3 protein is CASSLGHKSTGELFF. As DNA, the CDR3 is TGTGCCAGCAGCCTTGGACACAAATCCACCGGGGAGCTGTTTTTT. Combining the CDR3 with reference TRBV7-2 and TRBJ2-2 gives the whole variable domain GAGVSQSPSNKVTEKGKDVELRCDPISGHTALYWYRQSLGQGLEFLIYFQGNSAPDKSGLPSDRFSAERTGGSVSTLTIQRTQQEDSAVYLCASSLGHKSTGELFFGEGSRLTVL.

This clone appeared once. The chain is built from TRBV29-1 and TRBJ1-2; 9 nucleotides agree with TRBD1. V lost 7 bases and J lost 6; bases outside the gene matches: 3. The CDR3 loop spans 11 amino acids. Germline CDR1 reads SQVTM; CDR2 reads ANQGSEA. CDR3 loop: CSDRGPHGYTF. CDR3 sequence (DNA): TGCAGCGACAGGGGGCCTCATGGCTACACCTTC.

Here the CDR3 reads CAWSVRRENEKLFF. The CDR3 nucleotides read TGTGCCTGGAGTGTACGACGGGAAAATGAAAAACTGTTTTTT. The gene calls are TRBV30 and TRBJ1-4; D call uncertain. Trimming shortened V by 0 bases and J by 5 bases, and 10 bases separated the two germline ends. The length of the CDR3 is 14 residues. Per germline, CDR1 GTSNPN and CDR2 SVGIG (reference sequence).

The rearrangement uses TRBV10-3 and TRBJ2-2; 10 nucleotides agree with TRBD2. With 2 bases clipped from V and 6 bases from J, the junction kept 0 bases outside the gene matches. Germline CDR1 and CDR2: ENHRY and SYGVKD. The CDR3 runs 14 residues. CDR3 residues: CAISEGTSAGELFF. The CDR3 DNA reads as TGTGCCATCAGTGAGGGGACTAGCGCCGGGGAGCTGTTTTTT.

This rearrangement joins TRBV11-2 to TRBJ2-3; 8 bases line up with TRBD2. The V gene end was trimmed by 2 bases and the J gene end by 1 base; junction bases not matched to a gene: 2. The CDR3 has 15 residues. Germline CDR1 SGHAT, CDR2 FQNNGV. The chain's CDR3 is CASSLTGRGTDTQYF. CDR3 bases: TGTGCCAGCAGCTTAACCGGGAGGGGCACAGATACGCAGTATTTT.

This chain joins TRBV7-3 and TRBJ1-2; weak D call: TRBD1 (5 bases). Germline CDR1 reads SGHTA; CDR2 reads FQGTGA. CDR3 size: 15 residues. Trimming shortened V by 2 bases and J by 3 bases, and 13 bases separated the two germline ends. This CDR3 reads CASSLSPGQDYGYTF. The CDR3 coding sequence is TGTGCCAGCAGCTTATCCCCAGGGCAGGACTATGGCTACACCTTC.

Here the CDR3 reads CSVARDRTVSEAFF. CDR3 in DNA: TGCAGCGTTGCAAGGGACAGAACTGTTTCTGAAGCTTTCTTT. The chain recombines TRBV29-1 with TRBJ1-1, with 7 bases identical to TRBD1. Germline CDR1 SQVTM, CDR2 ANQGSEA. This CDR3 has 14 residues. V shed 4 bases and J 6 bases; nucleotides not matched to a gene: 11.

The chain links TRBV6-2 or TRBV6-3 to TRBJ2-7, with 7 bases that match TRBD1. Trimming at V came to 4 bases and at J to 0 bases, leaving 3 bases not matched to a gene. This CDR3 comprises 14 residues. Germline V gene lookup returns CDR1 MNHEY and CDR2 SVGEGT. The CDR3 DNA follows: TGTGCCAGCAGTTTCGGGGACAGCTCCTACGAGCAGTACTTC. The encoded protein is CASSFGDSSYEQYF.

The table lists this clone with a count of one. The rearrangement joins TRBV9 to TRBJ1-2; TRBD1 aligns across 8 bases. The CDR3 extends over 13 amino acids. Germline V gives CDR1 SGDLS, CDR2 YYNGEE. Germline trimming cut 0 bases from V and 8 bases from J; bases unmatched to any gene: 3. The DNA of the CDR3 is TGTGCCAGCAGCGTAGGGACAGGGAACGGCTACACCTTC. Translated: CASSVGTGNGYTF.

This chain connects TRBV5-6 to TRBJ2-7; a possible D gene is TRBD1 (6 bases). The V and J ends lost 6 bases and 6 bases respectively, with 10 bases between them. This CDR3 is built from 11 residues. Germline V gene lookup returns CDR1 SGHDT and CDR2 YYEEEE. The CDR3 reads CASNRAREQYF. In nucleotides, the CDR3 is TGTGCCAGCAACAGGGCTCGCGAGCAGTACTTC.

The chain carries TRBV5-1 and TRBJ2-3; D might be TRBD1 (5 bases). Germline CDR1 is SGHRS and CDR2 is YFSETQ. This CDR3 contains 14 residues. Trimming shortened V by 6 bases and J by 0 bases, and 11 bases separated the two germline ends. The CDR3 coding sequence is TGCGCCAGCAATGACGGACATAGCACAGATACGCAGTATTTT. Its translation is CASNDGHSTDTQYF.